These 5 T cell receptor beta chains share one sample of origin, sequenced in a study of blood T cells in healthy people across ages. Next came a second PCR, run for roughly 6 to 11 cycles, which used a sample-barcoded 5' primer along with a J-beta primer mix. One entry per CDR3 protein results from TCRdb running MiXCR on the 5' RACE reads. The sample carries 550,000 to 700,000 distinct CDR3 sequences, 27% recorded once. Sequencing was carried out using blood. The receptors originated from a woman in her seventies in good health.

The CDR3 DNA is TGCGCCAGCAGCCTCCTAAGCGGACCATTAGAAAAACTGTTTTTT. The encoded protein is CASSLLSGPLEKLFF. The genes are TRBV4-1 and TRBJ1-4; D unclear. CDR3 size: 15 residues. Germline CDR1 is MGHRA and CDR2 is YSYEKL. V gave up 4 bases and J gave up 8 bases, with 17 bases separating them.

V and J are TRBV12-3 or TRBV12-4 and TRBJ2-2; a weak D match, TRBD2 (6 bases). The CDR3 covers 15 residues. Trimming left V 5 bases short and J 4 bases short, with 14 bases between. CDR3 loop: CASSIYGGGTGELFF. CDR3 coding DNA: TGTGCCAGCAGTATCTACGGGGGAGGCACCGGGGAGCTGTTTTTT.

The chain has TRBV20-1 and TRBJ1-2; 12 bases match TRBD1. CDR1 and CDR2 from the germline V gene are DFQATT and SNEGSKA (reference sequence). The CDR3 contains 12 residues. The CDR3 DNA follows: TGCAGCGGGACAGGGGGCTCCTATGGCTACACCTTC. It yields the protein CSGTGGSYGYTF.

This chain connects TRBV6-5 to TRBJ1-2; perhaps TRBD1 as D (6 bases). This CDR3 is built from 11 residues. Trimming took 8 bases from V and 10 from J, leaving 14 bases between them. Germline V gene sequence: CDR1 MNHEY, CDR2 SVGAGI. The CDR3 loop reads CASLWQGNYTF. CDR3 nucleotides: TGTGCCAGCCTGTGGCAGGGGAACTACACCTTC.

This clonotype was recorded a few times. The genes are TRBV5-5 and TRBJ2-2; 8 nucleotides match TRBD1. Trimming removed 2 bases from V and 6 bases from J; junction bases left unmatched: 15. The CDR3 totals 18 residues. Per germline, CDR1 SGHKS and CDR2 YYEKEE (reference sequence). CDR3 amino acids: CASSLRQGQWSGSGELFF. The CDR3 coding sequence is TGTGCCAGCAGCTTACGACAGGGGCAATGGTCGGGTTCCGGGGAGCTGTTTTTT.